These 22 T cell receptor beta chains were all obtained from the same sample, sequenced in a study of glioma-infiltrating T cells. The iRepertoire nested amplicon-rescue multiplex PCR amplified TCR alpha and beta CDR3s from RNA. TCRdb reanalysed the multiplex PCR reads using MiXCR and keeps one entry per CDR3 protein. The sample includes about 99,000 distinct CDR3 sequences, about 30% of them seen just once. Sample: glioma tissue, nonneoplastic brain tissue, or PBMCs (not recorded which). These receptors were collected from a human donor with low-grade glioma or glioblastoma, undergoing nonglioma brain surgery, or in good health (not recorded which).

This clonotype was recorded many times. The CDR3 DNA sequence: TGTGCCAGCACCCCCTCGGGCGGTTACGAGCAGTACTTC. It encodes CASTPSGGYEQYF. The rearrangement uses TRBV27 and TRBJ2-7; D is ambiguous. V was pared by 7 bases and J by 4 bases, with 14 bases between. Germline values: CDR1 MNHEY, CDR2 SMNVEV (reference sequence). There are 13 residues in the CDR3.

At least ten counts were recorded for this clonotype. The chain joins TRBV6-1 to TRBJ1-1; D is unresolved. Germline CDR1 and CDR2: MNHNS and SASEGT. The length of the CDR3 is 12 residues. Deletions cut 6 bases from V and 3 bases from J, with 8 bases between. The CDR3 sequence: CASRKGDTEAFF. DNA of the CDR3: TGTGCCAGCAGAAAGGGAGACACTGAAGCTTTCTTT.

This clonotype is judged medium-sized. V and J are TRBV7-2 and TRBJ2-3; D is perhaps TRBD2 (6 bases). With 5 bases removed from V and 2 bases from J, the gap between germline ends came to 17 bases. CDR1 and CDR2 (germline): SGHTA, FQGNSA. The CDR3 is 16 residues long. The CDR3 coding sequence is TGTGCCAGCAGCCCACTAGCACGGAATCCCACAGATACGCAGTATTTT. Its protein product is CASSPLARNPTDTQYF.

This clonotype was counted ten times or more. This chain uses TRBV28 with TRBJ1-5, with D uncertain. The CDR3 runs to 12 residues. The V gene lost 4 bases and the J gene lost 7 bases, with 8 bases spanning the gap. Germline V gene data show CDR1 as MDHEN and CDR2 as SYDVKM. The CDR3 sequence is CASSSLNQPQHF. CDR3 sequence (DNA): TGTGCCAGCAGTTCCCTCAACCAGCCCCAGCATTTT.

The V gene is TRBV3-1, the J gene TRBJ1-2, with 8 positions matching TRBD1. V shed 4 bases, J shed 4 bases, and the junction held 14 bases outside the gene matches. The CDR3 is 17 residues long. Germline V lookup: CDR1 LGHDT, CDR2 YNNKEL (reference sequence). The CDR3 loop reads CASSPLRGQGSGYGYTF. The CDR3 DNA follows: TGTGCCAGCAGCCCTCTAAGAGGACAGGGATCCGGCTATGGCTACACCTTC.

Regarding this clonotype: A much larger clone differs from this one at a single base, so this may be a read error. The CDR3 DNA is TGCAGTGCTAGTAGCGGGGGACAGAATAACTATTGCTACACCTTC. As protein: CSASSGGQNNYCYTF. The chain uses TRBV20-1 and TRBJ1-2, with 7 positions matching TRBD1. This CDR3 has 15 residues. Germline V lookup: CDR1 DFQATT, CDR2 SNEGSKA (reference sequence).

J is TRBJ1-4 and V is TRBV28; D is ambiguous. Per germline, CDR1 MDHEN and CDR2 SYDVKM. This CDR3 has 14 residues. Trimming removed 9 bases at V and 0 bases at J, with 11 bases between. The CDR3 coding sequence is TGTGCCAGGCAGGCACCACCAACTAATGAAAAACTGTTTTTT. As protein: CARQAPPTNEKLFF.

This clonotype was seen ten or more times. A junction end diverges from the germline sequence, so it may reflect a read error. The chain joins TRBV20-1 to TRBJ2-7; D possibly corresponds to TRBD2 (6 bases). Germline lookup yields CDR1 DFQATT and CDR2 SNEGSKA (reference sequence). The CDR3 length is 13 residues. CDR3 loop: CSTRSGGSLGQYF. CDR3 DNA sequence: TGCAGTACTAGAAGTGGAGGGTCCCTAGGGCAGTACTTC.

For the CDR3, the DNA is TGTGCCAGCAGCCCACAACTAGCGGGGGGGCCAAATGAGCAGTTCTTC. It codes for CASSPQLAGGPNEQFF. The chain carries TRBV12-3 or TRBV12-4 and TRBJ2-1; 13 bases fit TRBD2. The CDR3 spans 16 residues. The V and J ends lost 6 bases and 7 bases, in that order; junction bases with no gene match: 9.

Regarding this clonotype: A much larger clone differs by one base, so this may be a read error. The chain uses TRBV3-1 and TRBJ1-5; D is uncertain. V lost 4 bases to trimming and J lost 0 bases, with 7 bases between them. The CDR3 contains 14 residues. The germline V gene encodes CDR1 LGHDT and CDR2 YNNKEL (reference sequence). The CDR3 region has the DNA TGTGCCAGCAGCCGCAGCGTTAGCAATCAGCCCCAGCATTTT. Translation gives CASSRSVSNQPQHF.

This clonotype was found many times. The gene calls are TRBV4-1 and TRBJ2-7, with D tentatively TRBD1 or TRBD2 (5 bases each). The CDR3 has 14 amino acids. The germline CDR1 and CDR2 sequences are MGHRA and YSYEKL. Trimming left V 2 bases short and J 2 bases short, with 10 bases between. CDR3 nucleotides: TGCGCCAGCAGCCAAAAAGGGGAGCCCTACGAGCAGTACTTC. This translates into CASSQKGEPYEQYF.

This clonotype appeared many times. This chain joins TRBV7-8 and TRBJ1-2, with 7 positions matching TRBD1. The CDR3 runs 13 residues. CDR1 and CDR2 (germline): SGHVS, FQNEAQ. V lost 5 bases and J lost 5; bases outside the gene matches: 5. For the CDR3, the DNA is TGTGCCAGCAGCAGAGGGGGACAGTATGGCTACACCTTC. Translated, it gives CASSRGGQYGYTF.

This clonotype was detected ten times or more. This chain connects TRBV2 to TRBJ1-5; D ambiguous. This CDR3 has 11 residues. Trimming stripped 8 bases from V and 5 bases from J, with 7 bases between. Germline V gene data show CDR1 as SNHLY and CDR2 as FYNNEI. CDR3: CASGQDQPQHF. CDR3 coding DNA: TGTGCCAGCGGGCAAGATCAGCCCCAGCATTTT. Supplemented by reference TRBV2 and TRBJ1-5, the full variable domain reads EPEVTQTPSHQVTQMGQEVILRCVPISNHLYFYWYRQILGQKVEFLVSFYNNEISEKSEIFDDQFSVERPDGSNFTLKIRSTKLEDSAMYFCASGQDQPQHFGDGTRLSIL.

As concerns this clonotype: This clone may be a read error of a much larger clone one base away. The CDR3 loop reads CASGLGQYPQETQYF. The CDR3 region has the DNA TGTGCCAGCGGCTTAGGACAGTACCCCCAAGAGACCCAGTACTTC. The chain has TRBV11-2 and TRBJ2-5, with D possibly being TRBD1 (6 bases). This CDR3 has 15 residues. Germline V gene lookup returns CDR1 SGHAT and CDR2 FQNNGV.

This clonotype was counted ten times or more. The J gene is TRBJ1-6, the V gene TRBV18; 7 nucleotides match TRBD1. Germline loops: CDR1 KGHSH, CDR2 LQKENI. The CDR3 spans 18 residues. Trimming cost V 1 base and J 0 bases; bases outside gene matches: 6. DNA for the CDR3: TGTGCCAGCTCACCACGGAACCGGGACAGCTCCTATAATTCACCCCTCCACTTT. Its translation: CASSPRNRDSSYNSPLHF.

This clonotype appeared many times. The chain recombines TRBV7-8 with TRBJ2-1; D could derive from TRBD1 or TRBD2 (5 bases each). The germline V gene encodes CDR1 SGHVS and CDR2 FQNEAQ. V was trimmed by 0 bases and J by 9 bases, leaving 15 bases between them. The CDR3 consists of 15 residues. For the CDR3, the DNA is TGTGCCAGCAGCTTAGCGCTGGGGACCGCACGTGAGCAGTTCTTC. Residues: CASSLALGTAREQFF.

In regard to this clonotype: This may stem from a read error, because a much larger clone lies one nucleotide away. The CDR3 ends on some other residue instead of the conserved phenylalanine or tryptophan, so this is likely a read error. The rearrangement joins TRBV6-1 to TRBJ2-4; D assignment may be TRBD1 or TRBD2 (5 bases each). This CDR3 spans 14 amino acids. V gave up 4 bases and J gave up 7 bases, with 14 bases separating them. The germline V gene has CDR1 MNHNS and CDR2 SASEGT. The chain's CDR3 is CASSGVGTGNIQYL. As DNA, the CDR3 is TGTGCCAGCAGTGGTGTCGGGACGGGCAACATTCAGTACCTC.

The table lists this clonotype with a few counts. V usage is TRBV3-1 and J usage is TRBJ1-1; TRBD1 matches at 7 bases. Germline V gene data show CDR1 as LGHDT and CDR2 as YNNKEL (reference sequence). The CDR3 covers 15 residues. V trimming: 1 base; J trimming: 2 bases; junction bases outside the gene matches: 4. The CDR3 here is CASSQADRENTEAFF. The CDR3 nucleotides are TGTGCCAGCAGCCAAGCCGACAGGGAAAACACTGAAGCTTTCTTT.

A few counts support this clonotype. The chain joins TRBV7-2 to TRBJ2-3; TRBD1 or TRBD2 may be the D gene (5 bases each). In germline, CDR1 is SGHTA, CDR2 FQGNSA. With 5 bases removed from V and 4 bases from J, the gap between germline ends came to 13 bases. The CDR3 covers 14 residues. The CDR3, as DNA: TGTGCCAGCAGCCTCGGGGCGGCAGCAGATACGCAGTATTTT. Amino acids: CASSLGAAADTQYF. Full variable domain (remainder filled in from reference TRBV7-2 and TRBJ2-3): GAGVSQSPSNKVTEKGKDVELRCDPISGHTALYWYRQSLGQGLEFLIYFQGNSAPDKSGLPSDRFSAERTGGSVSTLTIQRTQQEDSAVYLCASSLGAAADTQYFGPGTRLTVL.

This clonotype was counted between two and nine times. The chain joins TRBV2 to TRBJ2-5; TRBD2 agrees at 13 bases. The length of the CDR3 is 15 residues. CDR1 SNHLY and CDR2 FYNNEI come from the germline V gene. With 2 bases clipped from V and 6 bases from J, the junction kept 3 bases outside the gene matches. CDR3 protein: CASSETSGGAQTQYF. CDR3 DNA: TGTGCCAGCAGTGAAACTAGCGGGGGGGCTCAGACCCAGTACTTC.

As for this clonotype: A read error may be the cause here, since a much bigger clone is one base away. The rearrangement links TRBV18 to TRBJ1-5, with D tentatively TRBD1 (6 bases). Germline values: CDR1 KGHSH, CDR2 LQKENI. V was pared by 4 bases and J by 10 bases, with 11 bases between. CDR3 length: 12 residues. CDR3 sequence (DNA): TGTGCCAGCTCACAAGCAGGGGAACCCCAGCATTTT. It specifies CASSQAGEPQHF.

The CDR3 reads CSEGDASRAFF. The CDR3 DNA follows: TGCAGCGAAGGAGATGCATCGAGAGCTTTCTTT. This chain connects TRBV29-1 to TRBJ1-1, with D unresolved. CDR1 SQVTM and CDR2 ANQGSEA come from the germline V gene. Trimming took off 7 bases at V and 10 bases at J, with 16 bases between the two ends. The CDR3 is 11 amino acids.